A single TCR beta chain is shown here with its context. Survey-level immunoSEQ sequencing profiled the TCR beta repertoire. Assay used: immunoSEQ multiplex PCR; TCRdb lists only in-frame clones, some missing. The sample holds 40,000 to 55,000 clones; roughly 93% are singletons and the top ten take around 11%. Looked up from germline, CDR1 is SEHNR and CDR2 is FQNEAQ (reference sequence). Trimming cost V 5 bases and J 5 bases, with 9 bases left between them. This CDR3 is 12 amino acids long. The chain carries TRBV7-9 and TRBJ1-2; possibly TRBD1 for D (6 bases). This clonotype was sampled from a man aged 35 to 55 with rheumatoid arthritis. Input material: PBMCs. The CDR3 nucleotides are TGTGCCAGCAGCGTTACAGGGTATGGCTACACCTTC. This encodes CASSVTGYGYTF. Together with reference TRBV7-9 and TRBJ1-2, the CDR3 gives the full variable domain: DTGVSQNPRHKITKRGQNVTFRCDPISEHNRLYWYRQTLGQGPEFLTYFQNEAQLEKSRLLSDRFSAERPKGSFSTLEIQRTEQGDSAMYLCASSVTGYGYTFGSGTRLTVV.